This T cell receptor (beta chain) was recovered during a study of cytomegalovirus exposure and HLA in healthy donors. Study-level results: The study labeled 150 to 200 TCR beta chains cytomegalovirus-associated. In an earlier analysis, about 90% or about 30%: the productive usage of most TCR beta V segments. Other equally common chains were less clonally expanded than HLA-associated TCR beta chains, a later analysis showed. Reported performance of the classifier showed diagnosis of cytomegalovirus status with high specificity and sensitivity.

A remark on this clone: The antigen remains unidentified.

Germline V gene lookup returns CDR1 MDHEN and CDR2 SYDVKM. The CDR3 is made up of 15 amino acids. Researchers ran the PCR with 60 Vbeta and 13 Jbeta primers. The repertoire was sequenced with immunoSEQ multiplex PCR; TCRdb's copy has only in-frame clones and lacks some. The sample records 120,000 to 150,000 clones, 75% to 90% being singletons. This sequence was found in a woman aged 30 to 39 in good health and CMV-seronegative. The chain joins TRBV28 to TRBJ2-5, with D possibly matching TRBD2 (6 bases). The DNA end is more similar to TRBJ2-7, so the J call may be wrong. Sequences were obtained from PBMCs. This CDR3 reads CASSGGGGVGYEQYF. For the CDR3, the DNA is TGTGCCAGCAGTGGCGGTGGCGGGGTAGGCTACGAGCAGTACTTC.